This T cell receptor (beta chain) was sequenced for a study of T cell responses to AZD1222 COVID-19 vaccine. Study-level results: It was only after the peak T cell response that any repertoires were sampled. Targeting of unmutated variant regions was reportedly seen in nearly half of spike-specific TCRs. Spike-wide vaccine-associated CD4 TCRs dominated at 160-218 and 743-854.

The germline CDR1 and CDR2 sequences are MNHEY and SVGAGI. The CDR3 has 15 residues. The ends lost 6 bases at V and 8 bases at J; junction bases unmatched: 9. Assay used: immunoSEQ multiplex PCR; TCRdb lists only in-frame clones, some missing. Found here are approximately 85,000 clones, about 86% of them singletons; the top ten hold roughly 7.5%. On this clone itself: Its specificity is not known.

This specimen was peripheral blood, taken on day 0 of AZD1222 vaccination. The chain recombines TRBV6-5 with TRBJ1-6; 8 bases fit TRBD1. The sequence was collected from an adult in good health. The CDR3 is CASRDGTGLDSPLHF. CDR3 DNA sequence: TGTGCCAGCAGGGATGGGACAGGCCTAGATTCACCCCTCCACTTT.